Listed below are T cell receptor beta chains from one sample, sequenced in a study of blood T cell repertoires in COVID-19. Produced via immunoSEQ multiplex PCR; TCRdb's table is partial and in-frame only. The data contain around 370,000 clones, around 90% of them singletons. The specimen was peripheral blood. The origin of the receptors is a young man with active or convalescent COVID-19. The CDR3 runs from the conserved cysteine through the conserved F or W. Each record gives: V gene, J gene, clone size, D gene, CDR3 protein, CDR3 DNA. The D gene is left open where the match is weak. Clone size is stated in some rows and not others, as once, few, many or a class when expanded.

v_gene: TRBV28
j_gene: TRBJ2-7
abundance: NA
d_gene: NA
CDR3aa: CASSSPDYSYEQYF
CDR3nt: TGTGCCAGCAGTTCCCCGGACTACTCCTACGAGCAGTACTTC

v_gene: TRBV9
j_gene: TRBJ2-3
abundance: NA
d_gene: TRBD2
CDR3aa: CASSAWGTSGRGDTQYF
CDR3nt: TGTGCCAGCAGCGCTTGGGGGACTAGCGGGCGTGGAGATACGCAGTATTTT

v_gene: TRBV28
j_gene: TRBJ2-5
abundance: NA
d_gene: NA
CDR3aa: CASLGPAGGQETQYF
CDR3nt: TGTGCCAGCCTAGGACCGGCGGGCGGCCAAGAGACCCAGTACTTC

v_gene: TRBV15
j_gene: TRBJ1-1
abundance: NA
d_gene: NA
CDR3aa: CATSRGTGSATEAFF
CDR3nt: TGTGCCACCAGCAGAGGCACAGGGTCGGCCACTGAAGCTTTCTTT

v_gene: TRBV6-5
j_gene: TRBJ1-2
abundance: NA
d_gene: TRBD1
CDR3aa: CASSRQGYGYTF
CDR3nt: TGTGCCAGCAGCCGACAGGGCTATGGCTACACCTTC

v_gene: TRBV29-1
j_gene: TRBJ1-5
abundance: NA
d_gene: NA
CDR3aa: CSVQLGRDQPQHF
CDR3nt: TGCAGCGTTCAGTTGGGCCGCGATCAGCCCCAGCATTTT

v_gene: TRBV7-9
j_gene: TRBJ1-2
abundance: NA
d_gene: NA
CDR3aa: CASSLQGSTGYTF
CDR3nt: TGTGCCAGCAGCTTACAGGGGTCGACTGGCTACACCTTC

v_gene: TRBV2
j_gene: TRBJ2-1
abundance: NA
d_gene: NA
CDR3aa: CASSRAAGSYNEQFF
CDR3nt: TGTGCCAGCAGCCGGGCGGCAGGGTCCTACAATGAGCAGTTCTTC

v_gene: TRBV3-1/TRBV3-2
j_gene: TRBJ2-2
abundance: NA
d_gene: NA
CDR3aa: CASSRAGSNTGELFF
CDR3nt: TGTGCCAGCAGTCGAGCAGGATCGAACACCGGGGAGCTGTTTTTT

v_gene: TRBV2
j_gene: TRBJ2-5
abundance: NA
d_gene: NA
CDR3aa: CASSDNLARVETQYF
CDR3nt: TGTGCCAGCAGTGATAACCTAGCGAGGGTAGAGACCCAGTACTTC

v_gene: TRBV29-1
j_gene: TRBJ2-3
abundance: once
d_gene: TRBD1
CDR3aa: CSVEDAGQGTDTQYF
CDR3nt: TGCAGCGTTGAAGATGCGGGACAGGGCACAGATACGCAGTATTTT

v_gene: TRBV28
j_gene: TRBJ2-3
abundance: once
d_gene: NA
CDR3aa: CASSRRVDTQYF
CDR3nt: TGTGCCAGCAGTCGCCGGGTGGATACGCAGTATTTT

v_gene: TRBV18
j_gene: TRBJ2-1
abundance: NA
d_gene: TRBD1
CDR3aa: CASSRSWTGGSYNEQFF
CDR3nt: TGTGCCAGCTCACGCTCTTGGACAGGGGGTTCTTACAATGAGCAGTTCTTC

v_gene: TRBV5-1
j_gene: TRBJ1-3
abundance: NA
d_gene: NA
CDR3aa: CASSHDSGVGNTIYF
CDR3nt: TGCGCCAGCAGTCATGACTCGGGGGTTGGAAACACCATATATTTT

v_gene: TRBV27
j_gene: TRBJ1-1
abundance: NA
d_gene: NA
CDR3aa: CASSFRVRTEAFF
CDR3nt: TGTGCCAGCAGTTTCAGGGTACGGACTGAAGCTTTCTTT

v_gene: TRBV19
j_gene: TRBJ1-4
abundance: NA
d_gene: NA
CDR3aa: CASSGLTETTNEKLFF
CDR3nt: TGTGCCAGTAGTGGCCTGACAGAGACAACTAATGAAAAACTGTTTTTT

v_gene: TRBV28
j_gene: TRBJ2-7
abundance: NA
d_gene: NA
CDR3aa: CASSFTEYEQYF
CDR3nt: TGTGCCAGCAGTTTTACTGAGTACGAGCAGTACTTC

v_gene: TRBV5-6
j_gene: TRBJ1-1
abundance: few
d_gene: TRBD1
CDR3aa: CASSLLDRRAEAFF
CDR3nt: TGTGCCAGCAGCTTATTGGACAGGCGGGCTGAAGCTTTCTTT

v_gene: TRBV2
j_gene: TRBJ1-4
abundance: NA
d_gene: TRBD1
CDR3aa: CASYGQGGEKLFF
CDR3nt: TGTGCCAGCTATGGACAGGGGGGTGAAAAACTGTTTTTT

v_gene: TRBV23-1
j_gene: TRBJ2-1
abundance: NA
d_gene: NA
CDR3aa: CASSQSWSRGPGNEQFF
CDR3nt: TGCGCCAGCAGTCAATCGTGGTCCCGAGGGCCGGGGAATGAGCAGTTCTTC

v_gene: TRBV28
j_gene: TRBJ2-5
abundance: NA
d_gene: TRBD1
CDR3aa: CARRDRGREETQYF
CDR3nt: TGTGCCAGAAGGGACAGGGGGCGAGAAGAGACCCAGTACTTC

v_gene: TRBV7-8
j_gene: TRBJ2-7
abundance: NA
d_gene: TRBD1
CDR3aa: CASSLAWTGGRYEQYF
CDR3nt: TGTGCCAGCAGCCTCGCATGGACAGGGGGTCGGTACGAGCAGTACTTC

v_gene: TRBV9
j_gene: TRBJ2-3
abundance: once
d_gene: TRBD1
CDR3aa: CASSAAGTGGADTQYF
CDR3nt: TGTGCCAGCAGCGCCGCCGGGACAGGGGGCGCAGATACGCAGTATTTT

v_gene: TRBV7-2
j_gene: TRBJ2-2
abundance: NA
d_gene: NA
CDR3aa: CASSWSGTGELFF
CDR3nt: TGTGCCAGCAGCTGGAGCGGGACCGGGGAGCTGTTTTTT